This T cell receptor (beta chain) was sequenced for a study of CD8 T cells in Susac syndrome. An amount of RNA that ranged from 0.5 to 1 ug was reverse transcribed with random hexamers. The CDR3 of TCR beta was amplified by immunoSEQ multiplex PCR across 54 Vbeta and 13 Jbeta. TCRdb ran MiXCR on the immunoSEQ multiplex PCR reads and lists one entry per CDR3 protein. Among 95,000 to 150,000 distinct CDR3 sequences listed, 85% to 95% were seen once. The table lists this clonotype with a few counts. V was trimmed by 6 bases and J by 0 bases, leaving 15 bases between them. CDR3 size: 15 residues. Germline values: CDR1 MNHNS, CDR2 SASEGT. Negative isolation was used for CD8+ and CD4+ T cells and FACS enrichment for TEMRA cells.

The chain combines TRBV6-1 with TRBJ2-7; TRBD2 is a possible D gene (5 bases). This TCR derives from a human donor in good health. Specimen: CD4+ T cells from PBMCs. CDR3 region: CASRRTAQSSYEQYF. The CDR3 region has the DNA TGTGCCAGCAGAAGGACTGCGCAAAGCTCCTACGAGCAGTACTTC.